The clone carrying this TCR beta chain was recorded a few times. This specimen belongs to a study of blood T cell repertoires in COVID-19. Trimming removed 6 bases from V and 9 bases from J; junction bases left unmatched: 8. The CDR3 length is 15 residues. Germline V lookup: CDR1 MNHEY, CDR2 SVGAGI. Some clones are missing from TCRdb's copy, which holds only in-frame ones; the method was immunoSEQ multiplex PCR. The sample yields 250,000 to 400,000 clones, roughly 87% seen once. The sequencing sample was made of peripheral blood. The rearrangement joins TRBV6-5 to TRBJ1-6; TRBD1 aligns across 10 bases. The receptor's source is a man aged 50-60 years with active or convalescent COVID-19. CDR3 coding DNA: TGTGCCAGCAGCCGCCCGGGACAGGGGCCTTCACCCCTCCACTTT. Translation gives CASSRPGQGPSPLHF.